This record concerns one TCR beta chain sequence. This sample is drawn from a study of blood T cell repertoires in COVID-19. At the level of the study: Nucleic acid was either cDNA or gDNA, and it came from T cells, B-cell-depleted T cells, or PBMCs.

Recruitment covered about two dozen US areas and drew participants whose ages spanned about 18 to 90 years. The study counted Cohort 3 donors as recovered given two negative PCRs, clearance, or symptom resolution. Per the original methods: Reference gene primer amplification in the assay estimated nucleated cell counts. Sequencing used immunoSEQ multiplex PCR; TCRdb keeps in-frame clones, though not all of them. The V and J calls and clone size are taken from that table; D and trimming were inferred from the DNA. The table has some 260,000 clones, approximately 90% seen once. The CDR3 sequence is 16 residues long. Germline V lookup: CDR1 MGHRA, CDR2 YSYEKL. Trimming took 1 base from V and 6 from J, leaving 16 bases between them.

The rearrangement uses TRBV4-1 and TRBJ2-1, with a weak D call TRBD2 (5 bases). Sequencing used PBMCs or T cells enriched from blood (not recorded which). The TCR sequence derives from a man aged 40-49 years who had recovered from COVID-19. This CDR3 reads CASSQGHSVGINEQFF. CDR3 coding DNA: TGCGCCAGCAGCCAAGGCCATAGCGTCGGAATCAATGAGCAGTTCTTC.